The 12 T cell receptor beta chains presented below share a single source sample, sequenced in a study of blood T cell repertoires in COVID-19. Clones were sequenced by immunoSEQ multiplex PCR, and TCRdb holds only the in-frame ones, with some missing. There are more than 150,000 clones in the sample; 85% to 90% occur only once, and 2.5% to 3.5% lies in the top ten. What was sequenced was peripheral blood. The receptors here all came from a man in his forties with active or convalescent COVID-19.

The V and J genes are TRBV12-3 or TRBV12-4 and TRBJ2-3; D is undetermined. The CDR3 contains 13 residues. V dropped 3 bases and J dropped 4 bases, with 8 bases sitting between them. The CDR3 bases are TGTGCCAGCAGTTTGGAGACGGCAGATACGCAGTATTTT. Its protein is CASSLETADTQYF.

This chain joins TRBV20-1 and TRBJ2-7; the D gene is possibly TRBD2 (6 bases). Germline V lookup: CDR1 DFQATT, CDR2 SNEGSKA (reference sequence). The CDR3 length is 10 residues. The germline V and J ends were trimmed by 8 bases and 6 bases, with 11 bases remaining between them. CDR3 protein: CSTYGGEQYF. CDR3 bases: TGCAGTACATACGGGGGCGAGCAGTACTTC.

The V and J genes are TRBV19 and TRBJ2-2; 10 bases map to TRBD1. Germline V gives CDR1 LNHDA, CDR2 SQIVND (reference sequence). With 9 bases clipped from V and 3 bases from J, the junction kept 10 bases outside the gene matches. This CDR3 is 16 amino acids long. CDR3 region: CASGTGASRDTGELFF. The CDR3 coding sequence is TGTGCCAGCGGGACAGGGGCCTCCCGGGACACCGGGGAGCTGTTTTTT.

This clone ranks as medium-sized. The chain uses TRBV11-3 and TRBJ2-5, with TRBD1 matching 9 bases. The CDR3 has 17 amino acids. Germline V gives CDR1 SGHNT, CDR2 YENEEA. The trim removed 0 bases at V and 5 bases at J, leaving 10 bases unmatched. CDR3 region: CASSLDSRDRAWETQYF. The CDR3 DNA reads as TGTGCCAGCAGCTTAGACTCCCGGGACAGGGCGTGGGAGACCCAGTACTTC.

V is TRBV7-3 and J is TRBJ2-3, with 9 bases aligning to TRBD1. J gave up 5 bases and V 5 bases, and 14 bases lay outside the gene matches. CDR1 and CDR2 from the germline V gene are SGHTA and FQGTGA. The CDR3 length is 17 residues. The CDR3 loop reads CASSPGPGTGSLDTQYF. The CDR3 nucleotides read TGTGCCAGCAGCCCAGGACCCGGGACAGGGAGTTTAGATACGCAGTATTTT.

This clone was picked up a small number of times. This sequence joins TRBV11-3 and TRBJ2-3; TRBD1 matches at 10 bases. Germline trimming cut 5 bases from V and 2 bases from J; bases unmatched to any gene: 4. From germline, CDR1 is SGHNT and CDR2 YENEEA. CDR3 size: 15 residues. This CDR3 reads CASSRDRGATDTQYF. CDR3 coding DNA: TGTGCCAGCAGCCGGGACAGGGGAGCCACAGATACGCAGTATTTT.

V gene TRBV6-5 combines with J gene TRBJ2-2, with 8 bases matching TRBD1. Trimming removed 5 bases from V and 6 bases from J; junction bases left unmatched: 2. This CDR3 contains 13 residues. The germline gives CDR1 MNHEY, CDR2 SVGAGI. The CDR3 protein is CASSIQGAGELFF. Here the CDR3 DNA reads TGTGCCAGCAGTATACAGGGGGCCGGGGAGCTGTTTTTT.

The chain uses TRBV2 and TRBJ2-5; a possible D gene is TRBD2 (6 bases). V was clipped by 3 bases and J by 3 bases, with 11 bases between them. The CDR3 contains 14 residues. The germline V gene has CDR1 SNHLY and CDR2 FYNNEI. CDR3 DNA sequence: TGTGCCAGCAGTGAGCGGACTACAAAAGAGACCCAGTACTTC. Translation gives CASSERTTKETQYF.

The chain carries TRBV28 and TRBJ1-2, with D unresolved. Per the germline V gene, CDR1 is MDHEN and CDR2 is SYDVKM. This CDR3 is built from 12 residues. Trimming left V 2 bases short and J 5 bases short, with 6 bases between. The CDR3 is CASSLQSYGYTF. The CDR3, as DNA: TGTGCCAGCAGTTTACAGTCGTATGGCTACACCTTC.

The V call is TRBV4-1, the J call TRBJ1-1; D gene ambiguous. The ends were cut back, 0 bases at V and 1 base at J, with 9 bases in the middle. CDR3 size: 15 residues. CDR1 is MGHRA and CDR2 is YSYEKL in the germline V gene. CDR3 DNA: TGCGCCAGCAGCCAAGAAGGGCGGGAGAACACTGAAGCTTTCTTT. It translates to CASSQEGRENTEAFF.

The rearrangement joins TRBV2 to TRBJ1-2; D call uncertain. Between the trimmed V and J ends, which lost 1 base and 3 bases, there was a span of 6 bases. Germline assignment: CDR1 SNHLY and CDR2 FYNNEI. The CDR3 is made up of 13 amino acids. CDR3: CASSEGGYYGYTF. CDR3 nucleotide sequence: TGTGCCAGCAGTGAAGGCGGATACTATGGCTACACCTTC.

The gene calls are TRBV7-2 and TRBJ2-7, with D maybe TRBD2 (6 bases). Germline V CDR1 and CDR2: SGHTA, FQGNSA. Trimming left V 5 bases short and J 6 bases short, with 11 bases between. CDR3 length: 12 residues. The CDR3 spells CASSISGGEQYF. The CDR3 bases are TGTGCCAGCAGCATTAGCGGAGGCGAGCAGTACTTC.